The rows below give T cell receptor beta chains drawn from one sample of a study of blood T cell repertoires in COVID-19. Assay used: immunoSEQ multiplex PCR; TCRdb lists only in-frame clones, some missing. This sample has 180,000 or so clones, with 80% to 85% found just once. The sequenced sample was peripheral blood. The receptors here all came from a woman aged 70 to 79 with COVID-19, enrolled during active disease. CDR3s include the opening cysteine and the closing phenylalanine or tryptophan. D genes are given only for firm matches. Size values are once, few and many counts, or a class for expanded clones, and some rows have none.

cdr3_length j_call d_call clone_size v_call cdr3_aa cdr3_nt
14 TRBJ2-1 TRBD2 . TRBV14 CASSPLTSSNEQFF TGTGCCAGCAGCCCCCTGACTAGCTCCAATGAGCAGTTCTTC
12 TRBJ2-1 . . TRBV19 CASTTSFDEQFF TGTGCCAGCACGACTAGTTTCGATGAGCAGTTCTTC
14 TRBJ2-5 . . TRBV2 CASIRESLSETQYF TGTGCCAGCATCCGGGAAAGTTTGTCCGAGACCCAGTACTTC
13 TRBJ2-2 TRBD2 . TRBV3-1/TRBV3-2 CASSPGLARELFF TGTGCCAGCAGCCCGGGACTAGCGCGGGAGCTGTTTTTT
16 TRBJ1-2 TRBD1 few TRBV19 CASRRTGRGLGYGYTF TGTGCCAGCCGGAGGACAGGTCGAGGACTCGGCTATGGCTACACCTTC
16 TRBJ2-6 . . TRBV2 CASSDYRSSGANVLTF TGTGCCAGCAGTGACTACCGAAGCTCTGGGGCCAACGTCCTGACTTTC
13 TRBJ1-2 . . TRBV29-1 CSVHIAHYYGYTF TGCAGCGTACACATAGCCCACTACTATGGCTACACCTTC
14 TRBJ2-7 . . TRBV7-9 CASSLEQGSYEQYF TGTGCCAGCAGCTTAGAACAGGGTTCCTACGAGCAGTACTTC
14 TRBJ1-2 . . TRBV5-4 CASSLDPRGYGYTF TGTGCCAGCAGCTTGGATCCAAGGGGGTATGGCTACACCTTC
14 TRBJ1-2 . once TRBV6-5 CASSPNRGAEGYTF TGTGCCAGCAGTCCAAACCGGGGGGCGGAAGGCTACACCTTC
16 TRBJ2-3 TRBD2 . TRBV5-1 CASSLTSGVSTDTQYF TGCGCCAGCAGCTTGACTAGCGGGGTTAGCACAGATACGCAGTATTTT
13 TRBJ1-4 . . TRBV7-2 CASSVDRREKLFF TGTGCCAGCAGCGTAGATCGGAGGGAAAAACTGTTTTTT
16 TRBJ2-5 . . TRBV15 CATSRGQATFQETQYF TGTGCCACCAGCAGAGGCCAGGCAACCTTCCAAGAGACCCAGTACTTC
15 TRBJ1-5 . . TRBV19 CASSQGRAPNQPQHF TGTGCCAGTAGCCAGGGAAGGGCCCCAAATCAGCCCCAGCATTTT
15 TRBJ2-6 . . TRBV19 CASSMSVSGANVLTF TGTGCCAGTAGTATGTCCGTCTCTGGGGCCAACGTCCTGACTTTC
14 TRBJ1-5 . . TRBV6-1 CASSEQQYNQPQHF TGTGCCAGCAGTGAGCAACAGTATAATCAGCCCCAGCATTTT
15 TRBJ1-1 . . TRBV11-2 CASSLMDSSPTEAFF TGTGCCAGCAGCTTAATGGACAGCTCGCCGACTGAAGCTTTCTTT
13 TRBJ2-3 . . TRBV5-1 CASNTGGADTQYF TGCGCCAGCAACACCGGAGGTGCAGATACGCAGTATTTT
16 TRBJ1-1 TRBD1 . TRBV27 CASSSTTGSGDLEAFF TGTGCCAGCAGTTCCACGACAGGGAGTGGCGATTTGGAAGCTTTCTTT
16 TRBJ2-3 TRBD2 . TRBV5-1 CASSLPLAESTDTQYF TGCGCCAGCAGCTTGCCCCTAGCGGAAAGCACAGATACGCAGTATTTT
13 TRBJ1-2 . once TRBV24-1 CATQPRDSYGYTF TGTGCCACTCAGCCTAGGGACTCCTATGGCTACACCTTC
18 TRBJ2-1 . . TRBV7-9 CASSLFAGLGSSYNEQFF TGTGCCAGCAGCTTGTTCGCGGGCTTGGGAAGCTCCTACAATGAGCAGTTCTTC
15 TRBJ2-7 TRBD2 . TRBV18 CASSPRTGGPYEQYF TGTGCCAGCTCACCACGAACGGGAGGCCCCTACGAGCAGTACTTC
12 TRBJ2-3 . once TRBV29-1 CSVESGTDTQYF TGCAGCGTTGAATCAGGCACAGATACGCAGTATTTT
16 TRBJ2-1 TRBD2 . TRBV6-1 CASSVIFSGSQFEQFF TGTGCCAGCAGTGTGATTTTTAGCGGGAGCCAATTTGAGCAGTTCTTC
13 TRBJ2-1 . . TRBV29-1 CSVRHNRGNEQFF TGCAGCGTTAGACATAATAGAGGGAATGAGCAGTTCTTC
15 TRBJ2-5 . . TRBV28 CASSFMGLRQETQYF TGTGCCAGCAGTTTTATGGGCCTACGCCAAGAGACCCAGTACTTC
17 TRBJ2-3 . once TRBV19 CASSIAGRHSFTDTQYF TGTGCCAGTAGTATAGCGGGAAGACATTCCTTCACAGATACGCAGTATTTT
16 TRBJ2-5 TRBD2 . TRBV27 CASSLISGGSGETQYF TGTGCCAGCAGTTTAATTAGCGGGGGTTCCGGAGAGACCCAGTACTTC
13 TRBJ1-2 TRBD1 . TRBV27 CASSPHTGGGYTF TGTGCCAGCAGTCCTCATACAGGGGGAGGCTACACCTTC
12 TRBJ1-1 . few TRBV20-1 CSASAGGTEAFF TGCAGTGCTAGTGCGGGAGGCACTGAAGCTTTCTTT
16 TRBJ2-5 TRBD1 . TRBV5-1 CASRHRDSPSTETQYF TGCGCCAGCAGACACCGGGACAGCCCTTCCACCGAGACCCAGTACTTC
15 TRBJ1-5 TRBD1 . TRBV28 CASSRPGQGNLPQHF TGTGCCAGCAGTAGGCCGGGACAGGGTAATCTACCCCAGCATTTT
14 TRBJ2-1 TRBD2 . TRBV5-1 CASRTSGRLNEQFF TGCGCCAGCAGGACTAGCGGGAGGCTCAATGAGCAGTTCTTC
13 TRBJ1-3 . once TRBV9 CASSRGSGNTIYF TGTGCCAGCAGTCGGGGCTCTGGAAACACCATATATTTT
11 TRBJ2-4 TRBD2 . TRBV20-1 CSAGLGPFQYF TGCAGTGCCGGACTAGGCCCCTTTCAGTACTTC
13 TRBJ2-3 . few TRBV5-8 CASSLLASDTQYF TGTGCCAGCAGCTTGCTGGCTTCAGATACGCAGTATTTT
16 TRBJ1-2 TRBD1 . TRBV6-1 CASSEAPGGGISGYTF TGTGCCAGCAGTGAAGCTCCCGGAGGGGGCATAAGCGGCTACACCTTC
13 TRBJ1-2 . . TRBV10-2 CASSADSSYGYTF TGCGCCAGCAGTGCAGACAGTAGCTATGGCTACACCTTC
15 TRBJ2-1 . once TRBV5-4 CASSRQPINDNEQFF TGTGCCAGCAGCCGACAACCAATAAACGACAATGAGCAGTTCTTC
15 TRBJ2-2 . . TRBV9 CASSVFPVATGELFF TGTGCCAGCAGCGTGTTCCCTGTCGCGACCGGGGAGCTGTTTTTT
14 TRBJ1-2 . . TRBV5-5 CASSSLSSLGGYTF TGTGCCAGCAGCTCGTTATCCTCTTTGGGCGGCTACACCTTC
14 TRBJ1-4 . . TRBV2 CASKGGTPKLKLFF TGTGCCAGCAAGGGAGGTACCCCGAAATTAAAACTGTTTTTT
13 TRBJ1-2 TRBD1 few TRBV2 CASRGDRRGGYTF TGTGCCAGCAGAGGGGACAGGCGGGGAGGCTACACCTTC
16 TRBJ2-1 TRBD2 . TRBV9 CASSVDMRGTYNEQFF TGTGCCAGCAGCGTAGATATGCGGGGGACCTACAATGAGCAGTTCTTC
14 TRBJ1-1 TRBD1 . TRBV19 CASSYGQGAGEAFF TGTGCCAGTAGTTACGGACAGGGGGCGGGTGAAGCTTTCTTT
12 TRBJ1-6 . . TRBV30 CACSGRNSPLHF TGTGCCTGCAGCGGGAGGAATTCACCCCTCCACTTT
13 TRBJ1-1 . . TRBV28 CASGRRRDTEAFF TGTGCCAGCGGCCGACGGCGGGACACTGAAGCTTTCTTT
14 TRBJ2-3 TRBD1 . TRBV5-5 CASSFYRGTDTQYF TGTGCCAGCAGTTTTTACAGGGGAACAGATACGCAGTATTTT
13 TRBJ1-2 . . TRBV25-1 CASSESGVRGYTF TGTGCCAGCAGTGAATCGGGGGTGCGCGGCTACACCTTC
14 TRBJ2-7 TRBD1 . TRBV27 CASSLSQGAGEQYF TGTGCCAGCAGTTTATCCCAGGGGGCGGGGGAGCAGTACTTC
15 TRBJ2-3 . . TRBV28 CASSLGASSTDTQYF TGTGCCAGCAGTCTAGGGGCGTCTAGCACAGATACGCAGTATTTT
14 TRBJ1-2 TRBD1 . TRBV6-5 CASIHGDRNYGYTF TGTGCCAGCATTCACGGGGACAGGAACTATGGCTACACCTTC
16 TRBJ2-3 . . TRBV24-1 CATSDSGQPRTDTQYF TGTGCCACCAGTGATTCCGGACAGCCCCGCACAGATACGCAGTATTTT
14 TRBJ1-2 . . TRBV4-1 CASSQDRGSYGYTF TGCGCCAGCAGCCAAGATCGCGGGAGCTATGGCTACACCTTC
14 TRBJ2-2 TRBD2 . TRBV19 CASRTSGYTGELFF TGTGCCAGCCGGACTAGCGGATACACCGGGGAGCTGTTTTTT
14 TRBJ1-6 . . TRBV7-3 CASSLTNRESPLHF TGTGCCAGCAGCTTAACTAACAGGGAATCACCCCTCCACTTT
13 TRBJ1-1 . few TRBV29-1 CSVDVTGGAEAFF TGCAGCGTTGACGTCACGGGGGGCGCTGAAGCTTTCTTT
15 TRBJ1-1 . once TRBV28 CASRTGRRWGTEAFF TGTGCCAGCAGAACAGGACGGCGGTGGGGCACTGAAGCTTTCTTT
16 TRBJ2-5 . . TRBV11-1 CASSLRRARRQETQYF TGTGCCAGCAGCTTAAGGAGGGCCCGTCGACAAGAGACCCAGTACTTC